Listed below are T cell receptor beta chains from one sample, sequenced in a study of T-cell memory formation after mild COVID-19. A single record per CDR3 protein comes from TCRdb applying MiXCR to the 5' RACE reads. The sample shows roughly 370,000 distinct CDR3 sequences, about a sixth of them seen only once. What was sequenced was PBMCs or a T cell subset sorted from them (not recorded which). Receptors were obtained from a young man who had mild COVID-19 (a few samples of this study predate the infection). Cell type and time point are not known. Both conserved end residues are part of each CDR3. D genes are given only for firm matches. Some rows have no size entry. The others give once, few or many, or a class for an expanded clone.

CDR3 protein: CASSPSRDRAGDTQYF; CDR3 DNA: TGTGCCAGCAGCCCGAGCCGGGACAGGGCGGGAGATACGCAGTATTTT; clone size: .; V gene: TRBV9; D gene: TRBD1; J gene: TRBJ2-3
CDR3 protein: CASSFRSGYGYTF; CDR3 DNA: TGCGCCAGCAGCTTTAGGAGTGGCTATGGCTACACCTTC; clone size: .; V gene: TRBV5-1; D gene: .; J gene: TRBJ1-2
CDR3 protein: CASSLSGRIDTQYF; CDR3 DNA: TGTGCCAGCAGTCTTTCGGGGAGGATTGATACGCAGTATTTT; clone size: few; V gene: TRBV6-2/TRBV6-3; D gene: .; J gene: TRBJ2-3
CDR3 protein: CASSSPAGAEETQYF; CDR3 DNA: TGTGCCAGCAGTTCCCCAGCGGGGGCGGAGGAGACCCAGTACTTC; clone size: few; V gene: TRBV27; D gene: TRBD2; J gene: TRBJ2-5
CDR3 protein: CASSQGGGPGNEQFF; CDR3 DNA: TGCGCCAGCAGCCAAGGGGGGGGCCCTGGGAATGAGCAGTTCTTC; clone size: few; V gene: TRBV4-3; D gene: .; J gene: TRBJ2-1
CDR3 protein: CASASLGAGQETQYF; CDR3 DNA: TGTGCCAGCGCCTCACTAGGAGCGGGTCAAGAGACCCAGTACTTC; clone size: .; V gene: TRBV27; D gene: .; J gene: TRBJ2-5
CDR3 protein: CASSLDRAETQYF; CDR3 DNA: TGTGCCAGCAGCTTGGACAGGGCAGAGACCCAGTACTTC; clone size: many; V gene: TRBV7-8; D gene: TRBD1; J gene: TRBJ2-5
CDR3 protein: CASSLAFRGRNTGELFF; CDR3 DNA: TGTGCCAGCAGTCTGGCGTTCAGGGGGCGGAACACCGGGGAGCTGTTTTTT; clone size: .; V gene: TRBV11-2; D gene: TRBD1; J gene: TRBJ2-2
CDR3 protein: CASSGPLQSLNTEAFF; CDR3 DNA: TGTGCCAGCAGCGGACCACTACAGAGCTTGAACACTGAAGCTTTCTTT; clone size: few; V gene: TRBV7-9; D gene: .; J gene: TRBJ1-1
CDR3 protein: CASSYIWRGAHNEQFF; CDR3 DNA: TGTGCCAGCAGTTATATTTGGCGGGGGGCGCACAATGAGCAGTTCTTC; clone size: .; V gene: TRBV6-5; D gene: TRBD2; J gene: TRBJ2-1
CDR3 protein: CASSHDRAADTQYF; CDR3 DNA: TGTGCCAGCTCCCACGACAGGGCTGCAGATACGCAGTATTTT; clone size: .; V gene: TRBV18; D gene: TRBD1; J gene: TRBJ2-3
CDR3 protein: CSVGEVSTEAFF; CDR3 DNA: TGCAGCGTCGGGGAAGTAAGCACTGAAGCTTTCTTT; clone size: .; V gene: TRBV29-1; D gene: .; J gene: TRBJ1-1
CDR3 protein: CASGPGDSYNEQFF; CDR3 DNA: TGCGCCAGCGGCCCGGGGGACTCCTACAATGAGCAGTTCTTC; clone size: .; V gene: TRBV5-1; D gene: .; J gene: TRBJ2-1
CDR3 protein: CASSLGSGSREQYF; CDR3 DNA: TGCGCCAGCAGCTTGGGGTCAGGGTCTAGGGAGCAGTACTTC; clone size: .; V gene: TRBV5-1; D gene: .; J gene: TRBJ2-7
CDR3 protein: CASSEARLLLDEQFF; CDR3 DNA: TGTGCCAGCAGTGAAGCCCGTCTCCTTCTCGATGAGCAGTTCTTC; clone size: .; V gene: TRBV6-1; D gene: .; J gene: TRBJ2-1
CDR3 protein: CASRDLAGGGETQYF; CDR3 DNA: TGTGCCAGCAGGGACCTAGCGGGGGGAGGGGAGACCCAGTACTTC; clone size: .; V gene: TRBV12-3/TRBV12-4; D gene: TRBD2; J gene: TRBJ2-5
CDR3 protein: CASSSGLKTETQYF; CDR3 DNA: TGCGCCAGCAGCTCGGGCCTAAAGACGGAGACCCAGTACTTC; clone size: .; V gene: TRBV5-1; D gene: .; J gene: TRBJ2-5
CDR3 protein: CASRGPGANVLTF; CDR3 DNA: TGCGCCAGCCGGGGTCCTGGGGCCAACGTCCTGACTTTC; clone size: few; V gene: TRBV4-1; D gene: .; J gene: TRBJ2-6
CDR3 protein: CASSSAQGNEKLFF; CDR3 DNA: TGTGCCAGCAGCTCGGCTCAGGGGAATGAAAAACTGTTTTTT; clone size: few; V gene: TRBV5-6; D gene: .; J gene: TRBJ1-4
CDR3 protein: CASSLSWSSGNTIYF; CDR3 DNA: TGCGCCAGCAGCTTGTCTTGGTCCTCTGGAAACACCATATATTTT; clone size: .; V gene: TRBV5-1; D gene: .; J gene: TRBJ1-3
CDR3 protein: CSARRGSGNTIYF; CDR3 DNA: TGCAGTGCTAGACGAGGGTCCGGAAACACCATATATTTT; clone size: .; V gene: TRBV20-1; D gene: .; J gene: TRBJ1-3
CDR3 protein: CASSLSGGGELFF; CDR3 DNA: TGTGCCAGCAGTTTGTCGGGAGGTGGGGAGCTGTTTTTT; clone size: .; V gene: TRBV27; D gene: TRBD2; J gene: TRBJ2-2
CDR3 protein: CASSRGPTGNEQYF; CDR3 DNA: TGTGCCAGCAGCCGGGGACCCACGGGGAACGAGCAGTACTTC; clone size: few; V gene: TRBV12-3/TRBV12-4; D gene: .; J gene: TRBJ2-7
CDR3 protein: CASSQDFWDTGELFF; CDR3 DNA: TGCGCCAGCAGCCAAGACTTTTGGGACACCGGGGAGCTGTTTTTT; clone size: few; V gene: TRBV4-3; D gene: .; J gene: TRBJ2-2
CDR3 protein: CASGTTGGGETQYF; CDR3 DNA: TGCGCCAGCGGGACGACAGGGGGCGGCGAGACCCAGTACTTC; clone size: few; V gene: TRBV5-1; D gene: TRBD1; J gene: TRBJ2-5
CDR3 protein: CASSTTGVLNTEAFF; CDR3 DNA: TGCGCCAGCAGCACCACAGGGGTACTGAACACTGAAGCTTTCTTT; clone size: few; V gene: TRBV5-1; D gene: TRBD1; J gene: TRBJ1-1
CDR3 protein: CASSIPFGGGITGELFF; CDR3 DNA: TGTGCCAGTAGTATTCCCTTCGGGGGGGGTATCACCGGGGAGCTGTTTTTT; clone size: .; V gene: TRBV19; D gene: TRBD2; J gene: TRBJ2-2
CDR3 protein: CASSLDGGPYNEQFF; CDR3 DNA: TGTGCCAGCAGCTTAGACGGGGGCCCCTACAATGAGCAGTTCTTC; clone size: many; V gene: TRBV7-6; D gene: .; J gene: TRBJ2-1
CDR3 protein: CASRKGSGASQETQYF; CDR3 DNA: TGTGCCAGCAGGAAGGGTAGCGGGGCCTCGCAAGAGACCCAGTACTTC; clone size: .; V gene: TRBV2; D gene: TRBD2; J gene: TRBJ2-5
CDR3 protein: CASSTLDSDTQYF; CDR3 DNA: TGTGCCAGCAGTACTTTAGACTCAGATACGCAGTATTTT; clone size: .; V gene: TRBV6-6; D gene: .; J gene: TRBJ2-3
CDR3 protein: CASSEVPNTEAFF; CDR3 DNA: TGTGCCAGCAGTGAAGTTCCGAACACTGAAGCTTTCTTT; clone size: .; V gene: TRBV6-6; D gene: .; J gene: TRBJ1-1